The clone carrying this T cell receptor beta chain has just a few counts. Its antigen is currently unknown. TCRdb analysed the 5' RACE reads with MiXCR anew, one entry per CDR3 protein. The data hold 550,000 to 650,000 distinct CDR3 sequences, with 15% to 20% observed a single time. The data derive from a study of T-cell memory formation after mild COVID-19. Study conclusions and caveats: CD4/CD8 balance characterized clones contracting day 15 to 85, and CD4+ skew characterized later expanders.

The CDR3 spans 15 residues. The germline V gene has CDR1 LGHNA and CDR2 YNFKEQ. V lost 7 bases, J lost 6 bases, and 19 bases lay in between. The clonotype originates from an adult woman who had mild COVID-19 (a few samples of this study predate the infection). Cell type and time point are not known. This chain connects TRBV4-2 to TRBJ2-1; perhaps TRBD2 as D (5 bases). What was sequenced was PBMCs or a T cell subset sorted from them (not recorded which). The CDR3 DNA follows: TGTGCCAGCACCCTCGATAGCGCCTGGACCAATGAGCAGTTCTTC. It translates to CASTLDSAWTNEQFF.